The 5 T cell receptor beta chains presented below share a single source sample, sequenced in a study of T cell responses to AZD1222 COVID-19 vaccine. Using immunoSEQ multiplex PCR, the repertoire was profiled, and TCRdb retains in-frame clones only, with some absent. The table has about 140,000 clones, under 95% seen once. Sequences were derived from peripheral blood, sampled 28 days after the second dose of the MenACWY control vaccine. These receptors were obtained from an adult who received the MenACWY meningococcal vaccine as a control.

The chain couples TRBV28 to TRBJ2-7; D not resolved. CDR1 and CDR2 from the germline V gene are MDHEN and SYDVKM. Trimming took 7 bases from V and 4 from J, leaving 8 bases between them. This CDR3 comprises 11 residues. CDR3 nucleotide sequence: TGTGCCAGCACGGCGCGGTACGAGCAGTACTTC. The encoded protein is CASTARYEQYF.

The chain carries TRBV2 and TRBJ2-5; the match to TRBD2 covers 7 bases. The ends lost 8 bases at V and 5 bases at J; junction bases unmatched: 11. The CDR3 has 14 amino acids. The V gene's germline CDR1 is SNHLY and CDR2 FYNNEI. Here the CDR3 reads CASERLASQETQYF. The CDR3 nucleotides are TGTGCCAGCGAACGACTAGCTTCGCAGGAGACCCAGTACTTC.

The chain employs TRBV19 and TRBJ1-1; D unclear. The germline CDR1 and CDR2 sequences are LNHDA and SQIVND (reference sequence). The CDR3 consists of 13 residues. The germline V and J ends were trimmed by 6 bases and 4 bases, with 12 bases remaining between them. The CDR3 protein is CASSKTDPTEAFF. The CDR3 DNA reads as TGTGCCAGTAGCAAAACTGACCCCACTGAAGCTTTCTTT. The full variable domain, completed using reference TRBV19 and TRBJ1-1, is DGGITQSPKYLFRKEGQNVTLSCEQNLNHDAMYWYRQDPGQGLRLIYYSQIVNDFQKGDIAEGYSVSREKKESFPLTVTSAQKNPTAFYLCASSKTDPTEAFFGQGTRLTVV.

The V gene is TRBV12-2, the J gene TRBJ2-7; the table's D gene call, TRBD1, was not cross checked with the DNA. TRBV12-2 counts as a pseudogene. This CDR3 is 14 amino acids long. The CDR3 DNA reads TGTGCAAGTCGGACCAAGGGACAGACATACGAGCAGTACTTC. Amino acids: CASRTKGQTYEQYF.

CDR3 region: CASGNTGTGEPLHF. In DNA form, the CDR3 reads TGCGCCAGCGGTAACACCGGGACAGGGGAGCCCCTCCACTTT. The chain has TRBV4-3 and TRBJ1-6; 10 nucleotides match TRBD1. The CDR3 is 14 residues long. With V trimmed by 8 bases and J by 13 bases, 11 bases remained unmatched. CDR1 is LGHNA and CDR2 is YSLEER in the germline V gene.